This note documents a single T cell receptor beta chain sequence. The antigen is unknown. A sample-barcoded 5' primer and a J-beta primer mix were used in a second PCR of roughly 6 to 11 cycles. Tagging of each cDNA molecule was performed by a template-switch adaptor with 12 random nucleotides. MiXCR, applied by TCRdb to the 5' RACE reads, yields one record per CDR3 protein. In the table there are approximately 350,000 distinct CDR3 sequences, 45% to 60% of which are singletons. These data belong to a study of blood T cells in healthy people across ages. Regarding the study as a whole: It was the long-lived donors that had more naive CD4+ cells and higher diversity than aged donors.

This CDR3 is 14 amino acids long. From germline, CDR1 is SGHTA and CDR2 FQGNSA. Trimming shortened V by 1 base and J by 6 bases, and 9 bases separated the two germline ends. The sample comprised blood. The chain links TRBV7-2 to TRBJ2-2, with D perhaps matching TRBD2 (5 bases). The TCR sequence derives from a man aged 60 to 75 in good health. CDR3 nucleotides: TGTGCCAGCAGCTTAGGAGGGTCCGCCGGGGAGCTGTTTTTT. The encoded protein is CASSLGGSAGELFF.